The next 13 T cell receptor beta chains were all read from a single sample in a study of blood T cells in healthy people across ages. Primed by a sample-barcoded 5' primer and a J-beta primer mix, a second PCR proceeded for roughly 6 to 12 cycles. TCRdb passed the 5' RACE reads through MiXCR, listing each CDR3 protein once. In the table there are roughly 800,000 distinct CDR3 sequences, 58% of which are singletons. The sequenced sample was blood. All receptors come from a man aged 25 to 45 in good health.

This chain joins TRBV15 and TRBJ2-7, with 8 bases matching TRBD2. The DNA end is more similar to TRBJ2-5, so the J call may be wrong. Germline V gives CDR1 LNHNV, CDR2 YYDKDF (reference sequence). The CDR3 is 15 amino acids. In DNA, the CDR3 is TGTGCCACCAGCAGAGATACGGCGGGGGGCACGACCCAGTACTTC. Protein product: CATSRDTAGGTTQYF.

This clonotype was observed a few times. The genes are TRBV29-1 and TRBJ2-7; 9 nucleotides line up with TRBD2. Germline assignment: CDR1 SQVTM and CDR2 ANQGSEA. The CDR3 extends over 13 amino acids. Trimming at V came to 3 bases and at J to 6 bases, leaving 6 bases not matched to a gene. In nucleotides, the CDR3 is TGCAGCGTTGATCTAGCGGGGAGTGTCGAGCAGTACTTC. This translates into CSVDLAGSVEQYF.

This chain uses TRBV7-6 with TRBJ2-3; D is undetermined. The CDR3 runs 15 residues. V lost 4 bases to trimming and J lost 3 bases, with 14 bases between them. From germline, CDR1 is SGHVS and CDR2 FNYEAQ. DNA of the CDR3: TGTGCCAGCAGCTCAAATTCCCAAAAGACAGATACGCAGTATTTT. Protein: CASSSNSQKTDTQYF.

The V call is TRBV9, the J call TRBJ2-1; no definite D call. Germline CDR1 is SGDLS and CDR2 is YYNGEE. The CDR3 totals 14 residues. V was cut by 2 bases and J by 2 bases, with 8 bases left in between. Here the CDR3 DNA reads TGTGCCAGCAGCGTTGGGGTTCCCTACAATGAGCAGTTCTTC. Protein sequence: CASSVGVPYNEQFF.

This clonotype was detected only a few times. The chain combines TRBV15 with TRBJ1-2, with TRBD1 identical over 10 bases. V gave up 0 bases and J gave up 4 bases; unmatched junction bases: 20. The CDR3 has 21 residues. Germline CDR1 LNHNV, CDR2 YYDKDF (reference sequence). CDR3 bases: TGTGCCACCAGCAGAGACACCCTAGTGGGGGGACAGGGGTTCTGGATCTATGGCTACACCTTC. Translating it yields CATSRDTLVGGQGFWIYGYTF.

This chain connects TRBV28 to TRBJ2-1, with 11 bases matching TRBD2. The germline gives CDR1 MDHEN, CDR2 SYDVKM. V was clipped by 7 bases and J by 9 bases; unmatched bases: 8. This CDR3 is built from 14 residues. The CDR3 region has the DNA TGTGCCAGCACCCGACTAGCGGGGAATTTTGAGCAGTTCTTC. Translated, it gives CASTRLAGNFEQFF.

The J gene is TRBJ1-4, the V gene TRBV7-9, with D uncertain. Deletions cut 5 bases from V and 8 bases from J, with 18 bases between. Germline assignment: CDR1 SEHNR and CDR2 FQNEAQ (reference sequence). The CDR3 is made up of 15 amino acids. In DNA, the CDR3 is TGTGCCAGCAGCCAAAACGACGGGAGAGGGGAAAAACTGTTTTTT. Translation: CASSQNDGRGEKLFF.

The V and J genes are TRBV4-1 and TRBJ2-5; a weak D match, TRBD2 (5 bases). Judging by the DNA end, TRBJ2-7 fits better; the J call may be wrong. This CDR3 has 14 residues. Germline V CDR1 and CDR2: MGHRA, YSYEKL. The chain's CDR3 is CASSQRVTGYEQYF. CDR3 sequence (DNA): TGCGCCAGCAGCCAAAGAGTAACGGGGTACGAGCAGTACTTC.

In regard to this clonotype: At one boundary the junction diverges from the germline segment, which might be a read error. V is TRBV5-1 and J is TRBJ2-3, with 12 nucleotides matching TRBD2. The CDR3 runs 15 residues. CDR1 is SGHRS, CDR2 YFSETQ, per germline. CDR3 sequence (DNA): TGCGCCGGCAGCCGACTAGCGGGGGACACAGATACGCAGTATTTT. Translation gives CAGSRLAGDTDTQYF.

The chain combines TRBV4-3 with TRBJ2-1; tentatively, D is TRBD2 (5 bases). The J call could be wrong; TRBJ2-7 is a better fit for the DNA end. The CDR3 sequence is 15 residues long. Germline CDR1 and CDR2: LGHNA and YSLEER. This CDR3 is CASSQDGGLLYEQYF. The CDR3 coding sequence is TGCGCCAGCAGCCAAGACGGAGGACTCTTGTACGAGCAGTACTTC.

This sequence joins TRBV10-3 and TRBJ2-7; D remains ambiguous. The germline V and J ends were trimmed by 3 bases and 7 bases, with 22 bases remaining between them. Germline V lookup: CDR1 ENHRY, CDR2 SYGVKD. The CDR3 extends over 16 amino acids. The CDR3 DNA reads as TGTGCCATCAGTGAAGGGTCAAACGACCCGAGTGGGGAGCAGTACTTC. It translates to CAISEGSNDPSGEQYF.

The rearrangement links TRBV20-1 to TRBJ2-5; 7 bases are a match to TRBD2. CDR1 DFQATT and CDR2 SNEGSKA come from the germline V gene (reference sequence). This CDR3 is 15 amino acids long. Trimming cost V 0 bases and J 4 bases; bases outside gene matches: 8. The CDR3 DNA reads TGCAGTGCTAGAGATCCGGGGGGATGGGGAGAGACCCAGTACTTC. Its protein product is CSARDPGGWGETQYF.

V and J are TRBV28 and TRBJ2-7; D tentatively reads TRBD1 or TRBD2 (6 bases each). With 5 bases removed from V and 5 bases from J, the gap between germline ends came to 13 bases. The CDR3 covers 13 residues. The germline V gene encodes CDR1 MDHEN and CDR2 SYDVKM. CDR3 region: CASSIRGQDEQYF. The CDR3 nucleotides read TGTGCCAGCAGTATCCGGGGGCAGGACGAGCAGTACTTC.